These 13 T cell receptor beta chains were sequenced from one sample in a study of blood T cells in healthy people across ages. A second PCR, run for about 7 to 11 cycles, used a sample-barcoded 5' primer plus a J-beta primer mix. TCRdb re-derived calls from the 5' RACE reads in MiXCR, one entry per CDR3 protein. The table includes 1.5 million to 1.8 million distinct CDR3 sequences, approximately 39% detected once. Material: blood. These receptors all come from a young woman in good health.

The chain carries TRBV27 and TRBJ2-3; tentative D call: TRBD2 (6 bases). The CDR3 runs 15 residues. Germline CDR1 reads MNHEY; CDR2 reads SMNVEV (reference sequence). V was clipped by 3 bases and J by 4 bases, with 14 bases between them. CDR3 DNA: TGTGCCAGCAGTTTTCGGGGGTATAAATCAGATACGCAGTATTTT. Translation gives CASSFRGYKSDTQYF.

Note on this clonotype: The junction departs from germline at one end; a sequencing error may be responsible. The chain combines TRBV29-1 with TRBJ1-2; D possibly corresponds to TRBD1 (5 bases). Germline lookup yields CDR1 SQVTM and CDR2 ANQGSEA. This CDR3 has 13 residues. CDR3 in amino acids: CSVETGTLYGHTF. Written as DNA, the CDR3 is TGCAGCGTAGAAACCGGGACTCTCTATGGCCACACCTTC.

This chain uses TRBV3-1 with TRBJ2-5; D is uncertain. Trimming left V 4 bases short and J 7 bases short, with 16 bases between. The CDR3 has 14 amino acids. Germline V gene lookup returns CDR1 LGHDT and CDR2 YNNKEL (reference sequence). In DNA form, the CDR3 reads TGTGCCAGCAGCCCCCCCCAAGGCCTAGGGACCCAGTACTTC. As protein: CASSPPQGLGTQYF.

Points on this clonotype: At one of its ends the junction is not consistent with the germline gene, which may arise from a read error. The chain uses TRBV9 and TRBJ2-7; 9 nucleotides align to TRBD2. The V gene's germline CDR1 is SGDLS and CDR2 YYNGEE. This CDR3 has 16 residues. CDR3 amino acids: CASSVPTSGRSSEQYF. The CDR3 DNA reads as TGTGCCAGCAGCGTACCAACTAGCGGGCGCTCCTCCGAGCAGTACTTC.

The chain couples TRBV29-1 to TRBJ2-1; 8 positions agree with TRBD2. V trimming: 2 bases; J trimming: 2 bases; junction bases outside the gene matches: 5. The germline gives CDR1 SQVTM, CDR2 ANQGSEA. The CDR3 loop spans 15 amino acids. CDR3 coding DNA: TGCAGCGTTGAATCCGCACTAGCGGCCTACAATGAGCAGTTCTTC. Its protein product is CSVESALAAYNEQFF.

V and J are TRBV12-3 or TRBV12-4 and TRBJ2-5; D unclear. The germline V and J ends were trimmed by 4 bases and 5 bases, with 14 bases remaining between them. This CDR3 spans 14 amino acids. The CDR3 is CASSSPTGLETQYF. The CDR3 DNA is TGTGCCAGCAGTTCACCGACTGGTTTGGAGACCCAGTACTTC.

This clonotype appeared a few times. The V gene is TRBV6-2 or TRBV6-3, the J gene TRBJ2-5; possibly TRBD2 for D (5 bases). V was trimmed by 6 bases and J by 11 bases, leaving 25 bases between them. The CDR3 has 15 amino acids. CDR1 and CDR2 (germline): MNHEY, SVGEGT. The CDR3 DNA is TGTGCCAGCAGGGTGGGAGCAACCGGAAACAATGAGCAGTACTTC. Its translation: CASRVGATGNNEQYF.

This clonotype was detected a few times. The V gene is TRBV7-2, the J gene TRBJ2-3; maybe TRBD2 (6 bases). Germline CDR1 is SGHTA and CDR2 is FQGNSA. The ends were cut back, 3 bases at V and 5 bases at J, with 15 bases in the middle. CDR3 length: 15 amino acids. The DNA of the CDR3 is TGTGCCAGCAGCTTCGAAGGAGGGTGGGGAGATACGCAGTATTTT. Encoded protein: CASSFEGGWGDTQYF.

The chain couples TRBV2 to TRBJ2-1; 9 positions agree with TRBD2. The V segment lost 8 bases and the J segment 5 bases; nucleotides outside the gene matches: 10. Germline V CDR1 and CDR2: SNHLY, FYNNEI. The CDR3 has 15 residues. The CDR3 DNA sequence: TGTGCCAGCCGAGGTGGGCTAGCGGGGAACAATGAGCAGTTCTTC. It encodes CASRGGLAGNNEQFF. The variable domain in full, with the rest retrieved from reference TRBV2 and TRBJ2-1, is EPEVTQTPSHQVTQMGQEVILRCVPISNHLYFYWYRQILGQKVEFLVSFYNNEISEKSEIFDDQFSVERPDGSNFTLKIRSTKLEDSAMYFCASRGGLAGNNEQFFGPGTRLTVL.

This chain links TRBV7-2 with TRBJ2-5; tentative D call: TRBD2 (5 bases). Germline CDR1 is SGHTA and CDR2 is FQGNSA. This CDR3 has 14 residues. Deletions cut 5 bases from V and 5 bases from J, with 15 bases between. CDR3 in amino acids: CASSGSGIEETQYF. As DNA, the CDR3 is TGTGCCAGCAGCGGCAGCGGAATCGAGGAGACCCAGTACTTC.

The chain employs TRBV20-1 and TRBJ1-5; D uncertain. The germline gives CDR1 DFQATT, CDR2 SNEGSKA (reference sequence). The CDR3 contains 14 residues. V dropped 3 bases and J dropped 7 bases, with 16 bases sitting between them. The CDR3 region has the DNA TGCAGTGCTAGTTTCGGCGGCCGGCACCAGCCCCAGCATTTT. This translates into CSASFGGRHQPQHF.

The V gene is TRBV20-1, the J gene TRBJ2-1, with 10 positions matching TRBD1. This CDR3 has 15 amino acids. Germline V gene lookup returns CDR1 DFQATT and CDR2 SNEGSKA (reference sequence). The J segment lost 5 bases and the V segment lost 0 bases, leaving 4 bases of the junction unmatched. CDR3 amino acids: CSARDLGQGDNEQFF. CDR3 DNA: TGCAGTGCTAGAGATCTAGGACAGGGGGACAATGAGCAGTTCTTC.

V gene TRBV5-1 combines with J gene TRBJ1-2, with a possible D match to TRBD1 (5 bases). CDR1 and CDR2 from the germline V gene are SGHRS and YFSETQ. The V gene lost 4 bases and the J gene lost 7 bases, with 14 bases spanning the gap. CDR3 length: 13 residues. The DNA for the CDR3 is TGCGCCAGCAGCAGGGACGGGCTAGGTGGCTACACCTTC. Amino acids: CASSRDGLGGYTF. Full variable domain (rest looked up from reference TRBV5-1 and TRBJ1-2): KAGVTQTPRYLIKTRGQQVTLSCSPISGHRSVSWYQQTPGQGLQFLFEYFSETQRNKGNFPGRFSGRQFSNSRSEMNVSTLELGDSALYLCASSRDGLGGYTFGSGTRLTVV.